The 17 T cell receptor beta chains below come from one sample, sequenced in a study of blood T cell repertoires in COVID-19. Only in-frame clones appear in the TCRdb table, and some are missing; sequencing was by immunoSEQ multiplex PCR. The repertoire consists of 250,000 or so clones, with around four fifths occurring once and the leading ten covering around 6.4%. Sequences were obtained from peripheral blood. The receptor set was obtained from a woman aged 60 to 75 with active or convalescent COVID-19.

V is TRBV6-5 and J is TRBJ2-7; TRBD2 might be the D (7 bases). Deletions cut 1 base from V and 4 bases from J, with 17 bases between. The length of the CDR3 is 16 residues. The germline V gene encodes CDR1 MNHEY and CDR2 SVGAGI. The CDR3 sequence: CASSYLGGGGFYEQYF. The CDR3 coding sequence is TGTGCCAGCAGTTACTTGGGAGGGGGGGGCTTTTACGAGCAGTACTTC.

In this sample, this clone turned up a few times. The chain is built from TRBV7-9 and TRBJ2-3, with 10 bases identical to TRBD1. The CDR3 has 15 amino acids. In germline, CDR1 is SEHNR, CDR2 FQNEAQ (reference sequence). V lost 7 bases to trimming and J lost 2 bases; unmatched junction nucleotides: 6. The CDR3 spells CASKRDRGYTDTQYF. CDR3 DNA: TGTGCCAGCAAAAGGGACAGGGGTTACACAGATACGCAGTATTTT.

The chain has TRBV6-6 and TRBJ2-5; TRBD2 aligns across 10 bases. In germline, CDR1 is MNHNY, CDR2 SVGAGI (reference sequence). With V trimmed by 2 bases and J by 3 bases, 6 bases remained unmatched. The CDR3 runs to 16 residues. As DNA, the CDR3 is TGTGCCAGCAGTTACGGAACAGCGGGAGGGGAAGAGACCCAGTACTTC. Translating it yields CASSYGTAGGEETQYF.

The chain combines TRBV6-5 with TRBJ1-1; 8 bases match TRBD1. The germline V gene encodes CDR1 MNHEY and CDR2 SVGAGI. V lost 6 bases to trimming and J lost 4 bases; unmatched junction nucleotides: 7. The CDR3 has 14 amino acids. In DNA, the CDR3 is TGTGCCAGCAGAGCGGGACAGGTGGGCACTGAAGCTTTCTTT. Residues: CASRAGQVGTEAFF.

The CDR3 region is CASSPYRALRTYGYTF. The CDR3 nucleotides are TGTGCCAGCAGTCCCTACAGGGCCCTGAGAACGTATGGCTACACCTTC. V gene TRBV27 combines with J gene TRBJ1-2; tentative D call: TRBD1 (6 bases). The CDR3 sequence is 16 residues long. Trimming cost V 5 bases and J 5 bases, with 21 bases left between them. Per germline, CDR1 MNHEY and CDR2 SMNVEV (reference sequence).

CDR3 in DNA: TGTGCCAGTACCATGGGGGGAAAGGATGAGCAGTTCTTC. It translates to CASTMGGKDEQFF. This sequence joins TRBV19 and TRBJ2-1; a possible D gene is TRBD2 (6 bases). The germline V gene has CDR1 LNHDA and CDR2 SQIVND (reference sequence). V was cut by 7 bases and J by 8 bases, with 15 bases left in between. This CDR3 spans 13 amino acids.

This clone was observed once. The J gene is TRBJ2-5, the V gene TRBV19, with 7 nucleotides matching TRBD1. CDR3 length: 14 amino acids. CDR1 is LNHDA and CDR2 is SQIVND in the germline V gene (reference sequence). Unmatched junction bases numbered 4, after V lost 3 bases and J lost 3 bases. CDR3: CASSIDREKETQYF. The CDR3 DNA reads as TGTGCCAGTAGTATTGACAGGGAAAAAGAGACCCAGTACTTC.

This clone was observed once. The chain couples TRBV11-3 to TRBJ2-7, with TRBD2 matching 8 bases. V was pared by 5 bases and J by 9 bases, with 12 bases of the junction left unmatched. Germline V gene data show CDR1 as SGHNT and CDR2 as YENEEA. This CDR3 comprises 14 residues. The CDR3 loop reads CASSMVSGRLGQYF. CDR3 DNA sequence: TGTGCCAGCAGCATGGTGAGCGGGAGACTCGGGCAGTACTTC.

V usage is TRBV2 and J usage is TRBJ1-5; tentatively, D is TRBD1 (5 bases). Germline CDR1 is SNHLY and CDR2 is FYNNEI. The V end was cut by 7 bases, the J end by 0 bases, with 10 bases between. There are 14 residues in the CDR3. The CDR3 DNA is TGTGCCAGCAAAGACAGTTTTAGCAATCAGCCCCAGCATTTT. Translating it yields CASKDSFSNQPQHF.

This clone showed up just a few times. CDR3 protein: CASSVEWERGASYNEQFF. CDR3 DNA: TGTGCCAGCAGCGTAGAATGGGAGCGGGGGGCCTCCTACAATGAGCAGTTCTTC. The V call is TRBV9, the J call TRBJ2-1, with 9 bases that match TRBD2. J lost 0 bases, V lost 0 bases, and 7 bases had no gene match. The CDR3 has 18 amino acids. Germline V gives CDR1 SGDLS, CDR2 YYNGEE.

V usage is TRBV28 and J usage is TRBJ1-1; D might be TRBD1 (6 bases). In germline, CDR1 is MDHEN, CDR2 SYDVKM. This CDR3 contains 14 residues. V shed 6 bases and J shed 1 base, with 12 bases lying between them. CDR3 DNA: TGTGCCAGCAGGCTGGGACACTCGAACACTGAAGCTTTCTTT. The encoded protein is CASRLGHSNTEAFF.

The chain uses TRBV9 and TRBJ1-2; no firm D call. Trimming took off 0 bases at V and 7 bases at J, with 13 bases between the two ends. The CDR3 has 14 amino acids. The germline V gene has CDR1 SGDLS and CDR2 YYNGEE. The CDR3: CASSVGTGYAGYTF. CDR3 in DNA: TGTGCCAGCAGCGTAGGAACCGGGTATGCTGGCTACACCTTC.

The chain has TRBV12-5 and TRBJ1-4; D is uncertain. V gave up 5 bases and J gave up 8 bases, with 21 bases separating them. Germline V gene data show CDR1 as LGHNT and CDR2 as FRNRAP. The CDR3 is 16 amino acids. The CDR3 here is CASGQQPGSAYEKLFF. In DNA, the CDR3 is TGTGCTAGTGGTCAGCAACCGGGATCAGCATACGAAAAACTGTTTTTT.

The V gene is TRBV27, the J gene TRBJ1-2, with D possibly matching TRBD1 (5 bases). Trimming removed 6 bases at V and 8 bases at J, with 31 bases between. There are 18 residues in the CDR3. Looked up from germline, CDR1 is MNHEY and CDR2 is SMNVEV (reference sequence). The CDR3 nucleotides read TGTGCCAGCAGCCTCTCAGGGTCGGCAGGCCGGGTATTAGGGGGCTACACCTTC. It codes for CASSLSGSAGRVLGGYTF.

The chain combines TRBV15 with TRBJ1-2, with D tentatively TRBD1 (5 bases). The CDR3 sequence is 14 residues long. Germline V gene sequence: CDR1 LNHNV, CDR2 YYDKDF (reference sequence). Trimming removed 5 bases from V and 6 bases from J, with 16 bases in between. For the CDR3, the DNA is TGTGCCACCAGCTCTCCTGGGGGGGATAATGGCTACACCTTC. Residues: CATSSPGGDNGYTF. The variable domain in full, completed from reference TRBV15 and TRBJ1-2, reads DAMVIQNPRYQVTQFGKPVTLSCSQTLNHNVMYWYQQKSSQAPKLLFHYYDKDFNNEADTPDNFQSRRPNTSFCFLDIRSPGLGDTAMYLCATSSPGGDNGYTFGSGTRLTVV.

V and J are TRBV5-6 and TRBJ1-4; D is unclear. The CDR3 spans 14 residues. The V gene lost 2 bases and the J gene lost 7 bases, with 12 bases spanning the gap. CDR1 is SGHDT and CDR2 is YYEEEE in the germline V gene. The chain's CDR3 is CASSLGLEGEKLFF. CDR3 nucleotide sequence: TGTGCCAGCAGCTTAGGACTGGAGGGTGAAAAACTGTTTTTT. Combining the CDR3 with reference TRBV5-6 and TRBJ1-4 gives the whole variable domain DAGVTQSPTHLIKTRGQQVTLRCSPKSGHDTVSWYQQALGQGPQFIFQYYEEEERQRGNFPDRFSGHQFPNYSSELNVNALLLGDSALYLCASSLGLEGEKLFFGSGTQLSVL.

This clone was found once. The chain joins TRBV5-1 to TRBJ1-3; TRBD1 agrees at 9 bases. The CDR3 extends over 18 amino acids. After removal of 1 base from V and 0 bases from J, the junction contained 8 bases not matched to a gene. CDR1 SGHRS and CDR2 YFSETQ come from the germline V gene. This CDR3 reads CASSLTPGQGNSGNTIYF. The CDR3 DNA follows: TGCGCCAGCAGCTTGACTCCGGGACAGGGAAACTCTGGAAACACCATATATTTT. Looking up the rest from reference TRBV5-1 and TRBJ1-3 gives the full variable domain: KAGVTQTPRYLIKTRGQQVTLSCSPISGHRSVSWYQQTPGQGLQFLFEYFSETQRNKGNFPGRFSGRQFSNSRSEMNVSTLELGDSALYLCASSLTPGQGNSGNTIYFGEGSWLTVV.